This T cell receptor beta chain stems from a study of cytomegalovirus exposure and HLA in healthy donors. The germline CDR1 and CDR2 sequences are SGHNT and YYREEE (reference sequence). The ends were cut back, 0 bases at V and 0 bases at J, with 10 bases in the middle. The CDR3 spans 17 residues. Study-level points and caveats: Later work associated fewer than 20,000 TCR beta sequences with HLA alleles at 0.05 false discovery rate.

This clone has just one count. Its antigen is not known. A multiplex PCR was run with 60 Vbeta primers and 13 Jbeta primers. Authors' data handling: In a later analysis, the count reached 80 million or so unique TCR beta chains, with 9 million to 11 million shared. Here immunoSEQ multiplex PCR was the method, and the copy in TCRdb shows in-frame clones only, minus some. From that table come the V and J calls and clone size; the DNA was used to work out D and trimming. The sample lists about 120,000 clones; more than 60% were seen once. The chain uses TRBV5-4 and TRBJ1-6, with a weak D call TRBD1 (5 bases). The specimen was PBMCs. The TCR originated in a woman between 40 and 55 years old in good health and CMV-seropositive. The CDR3 loop reads CASSLGGGNSYNSPLHF. The CDR3 bases are TGTGCCAGCAGCTTGGGTGGGGGGAACTCCTATAATTCACCCCTCCACTTT.